The source of this TCR beta chain is a study of cytomegalovirus exposure and HLA in healthy donors. The trim removed 1 base at V and 7 bases at J, leaving 10 bases unmatched. This CDR3 has 16 amino acids. CDR1 and CDR2 from the germline V gene are SEHNR and FQNEAQ (reference sequence). This clone turned up a few times. In the PCR, 60 Vbeta and 13 Jbeta primers were used. Data came from immunoSEQ multiplex PCR; TCRdb stores just in-frame clones and leaves some out. Of about 150,000 clones listed, 80% to 90% were seen once; the top ten hold roughly 6.7%. The chain couples TRBV7-9 to TRBJ2-1; 7 bases line up with TRBD2. The material sequenced was PBMCs. This sequence was found in a man in his forties or fifties in good health and CMV-seropositive. The CDR3 DNA sequence: TGTGCCAGCAGCTTAGTGGGGACTAATAGACGGAATGAGCAGTTCTTC. Its translation is CASSLVGTNRRNEQFF.